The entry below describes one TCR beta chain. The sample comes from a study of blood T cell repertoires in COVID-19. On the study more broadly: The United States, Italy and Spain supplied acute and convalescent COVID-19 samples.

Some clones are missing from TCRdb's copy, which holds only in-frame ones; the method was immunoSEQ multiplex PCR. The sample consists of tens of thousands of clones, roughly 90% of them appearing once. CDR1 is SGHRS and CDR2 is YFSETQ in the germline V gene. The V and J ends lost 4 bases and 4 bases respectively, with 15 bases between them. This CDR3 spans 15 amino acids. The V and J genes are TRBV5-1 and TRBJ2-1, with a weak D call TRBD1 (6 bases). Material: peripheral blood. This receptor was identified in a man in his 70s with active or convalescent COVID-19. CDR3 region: CASSLDRILYNEQFF. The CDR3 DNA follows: TGCGCCAGCAGCCTTGACAGGATCCTATACAATGAGCAGTTCTTC.